This TCR beta chain comes out of a study of neurological immune-mediated disorders. The CDR3 covers 13 residues. Germline-derived CDR1 and CDR2 are LGHDT and YNNKEL (reference sequence). V dropped 1 base and J dropped 6 bases, with 10 bases sitting between them. This clonotype was recorded at least ten times. TCRdb independently ran MiXCR on the 5' RACE reads; one entry per CDR3 protein. This sample has under 45,000 distinct CDR3 sequences; about 14% occur once, and the top ten carry under 4.5%. This chain joins TRBV3-1 and TRBJ2-7; a possible D gene is TRBD2 (5 bases). The sequence was collected from a woman aged 55 to 70 with HTLV-1-associated myelopathy (HAM/TSP). Specimen: CD4+ T cells from blood. In nucleotides, the CDR3 is TGTGCCAGCAGCCAAGTCCCCGGAGGCGAGCAGTACTTC. It specifies CASSQVPGGEQYF.